This TCR beta chain was captured in a study of T cells after yellow fever vaccination. Study-level points and caveats: Post-booster repertoires contained most primary-vaccination clones again (approximately 95% CD4, about 90% CD8). Bulk-population clonotypes that are abundant could appear as contaminants in FACS-sorted repertoires.

TCRdb redid the calling of the 5' RACE reads with MiXCR, one entry per CDR3 protein. The repertoire includes hundreds of thousands of distinct CDR3 sequences, roughly 12% of them detected once, and about an eighth sits in the top ten. This clonotype was seen only a few times. The target antigen is unknown. This CDR3 region has 14 residues. Germline CDR1 and CDR2: SEHNR and FQNEAQ (reference sequence). J was trimmed by 6 bases and V by 5 bases; bases with no gene match: 9. The sequence was collected from a man aged 30-40 years who received the YFV17D yellow fever vaccine. The chain recombines TRBV7-9 with TRBJ2-7; 8 positions agree with TRBD1. The sequencing here drew on PBMCs, taken on the day of the yellow fever booster vaccination. In DNA form, the CDR3 reads TGTGCCAGCAGCATAACAGGGGGAAAGGGCGAGCAGTACTTC. Its translation is CASSITGGKGEQYF. The entire variable domain, with the rest obtained from reference TRBV7-9 and TRBJ2-7, is as follows: DTGVSQNPRHKITKRGQNVTFRCDPISEHNRLYWYRQTLGQGPEFLTYFQNEAQLEKSRLLSDRFSAERPKGSFSTLEIQRTEQGDSAMYLCASSITGGKGEQYFGPGTRLTVT.